This T cell receptor (beta chain) was sequenced during a study of type 1 regulatory T cells. Overall study context: An in vitro protocol generated T-allo10, a Tr1-enriched, alloantigen-specific CD4 T cell product.

This clonotype was seen a handful of times. Its antigen remains unidentified. Findings and limits, study-wide: Tr1 cells had a more restricted TCR repertoire than non-Tr1 cells.

TCRdb analysed the reads with MiXCR anew, one entry per CDR3 protein. The sample records roughly 40,000 distinct CDR3 sequences, 10% to 15% being singletons. The specimen was cultured non-Tr1 T cells, either the whole culture or a sorted T cell fraction (not recorded which). This TCR was sampled from a human donor in good health.

The CDR3 spells CASSQWLAGGSYKTQYF. For the CDR3, the DNA is TGTGCCAGCAGCCAATGGCTAGCGGGAGGGTCCTATAAGACCCAGTACTTC. The chain links TRBV3-1 to TRBJ2-5; 12 bases map to TRBD2. V was clipped by 2 bases and J by 6 bases; unmatched bases: 10. This CDR3 spans 17 amino acids. Germline CDR1 LGHDT, CDR2 YNNKEL (reference sequence).